The clone carrying this T cell receptor beta chain was seen a handful of times. Its matching antigen is unknown. Sample donors were healthy Caucasian individuals that came from Russia, aged about 6 to 100. The data are from a study of blood T cells in healthy people across ages. A second PCR of 7 to 11 cycles used a sample-barcoded 5' primer and a J-beta primer mix. Via MiXCR, TCRdb re-called the 5' RACE reads, giving one row per CDR3 protein. The table has roughly 1.5 million distinct CDR3 sequences, about 42% seen once. This CDR3 is 14 amino acids long. CDR1 is SGHTA and CDR2 is FQGNSA in the germline V gene. The V and J ends lost 2 bases and 9 bases respectively, with 14 bases between them. Study results and limitations: Diversity figures based on one million T cells were deemed too low.

The receptor was derived from a woman under 30 in good health. The chain joins TRBV7-2 to TRBJ2-1, with D perhaps being TRBD1 or TRBD2 (6 bases each). Specimen: blood. The CDR3 bases are TGTGCCAGCAGCTTAATTGGGGGGCCAGGTGAGCAGTTCTTC. Protein sequence: CASSLIGGPGEQFF.